Below, one T cell receptor (beta chain) is given with its context. Its specificity is not known. These data belong to a study of somatic mutations in cytotoxic T cells in rheumatoid arthritis. At the level of the study: Selected T-cell populations stained with V beta antibodies were isolated by flow sorting to nearly 100% purity; these included V beta1+ cells subjected to TCRB sequencing.

Study outcomes and limitations: An age-related increase in CD8+ clonality was seen in rheumatoid arthritis patients but not in healthy controls. There were about an eighth of the roughly 60 patients in whom the largest CD8+ clone exceeded 20% of CD8+ cells.

The CDR3 runs to 14 residues. Losses at the gene ends were 5 bases for V and 8 bases for J; bases not matched to a gene: 10. Germline CDR1 and CDR2: SGHNT and YENEEA. Libraries were prepared by immunoSEQ multiplex PCR; TCRdb keeps only in-frame clonotypes and omits some of them. The sample has approximately 19,000 clones; about 80% are singletons. The specimen sequenced was CD8+ T cells sorted from blood. V and J are TRBV11-3 and TRBJ2-3; 7 nucleotides agree with TRBD2. The source is an adult with rheumatoid arthritis. This CDR3 is CASSVSLGEGTQYF. The CDR3, as DNA: TGTGCCAGCAGCGTATCTCTAGGGGAGGGTACGCAGTATTTT.